The TCR beta chain under discussion was sequenced for a study of Ad26.COV2.S vaccination and SARS-CoV-2 variants. Documented treatment: around 19 received Ad26.COV2.S at low or high dose, single or two shots; about 5 received placebo; per-sample allocation not given. Following the first vaccine or placebo injection, samples were taken on day 63. Ad26 vector vaccine expressed Wuhan-strain SARS-CoV-2 spike. The length of the CDR3 is 13 residues. V was trimmed by 4 bases and J by 8 bases, leaving 15 bases between them. The germline CDR1 and CDR2 sequences are SGHTS and YDEGEE. The protocol was immunoSEQ multiplex PCR, while the TCRdb copy is restricted to in-frame clones and leaves out a portion. This table has 380,000 or so clones, roughly 80% appearing once.

The chain combines TRBV5-8 with TRBJ2-5; D assignment may be TRBD1 or TRBD2 (5 bases each). This sample comprised peripheral blood, obtained in a trial of Ad26.COV2.S vaccine versus placebo. This sequence was found in a person between 18 and 59 years old who received the Ad26.COV2.S COVID-19 vaccine or a placebo. Here the CDR3 DNA reads TGTGCCAGCAGCACGGGACCGAAGAGAACCCAGTACTTC. Translated, it gives CASSTGPKRTQYF.